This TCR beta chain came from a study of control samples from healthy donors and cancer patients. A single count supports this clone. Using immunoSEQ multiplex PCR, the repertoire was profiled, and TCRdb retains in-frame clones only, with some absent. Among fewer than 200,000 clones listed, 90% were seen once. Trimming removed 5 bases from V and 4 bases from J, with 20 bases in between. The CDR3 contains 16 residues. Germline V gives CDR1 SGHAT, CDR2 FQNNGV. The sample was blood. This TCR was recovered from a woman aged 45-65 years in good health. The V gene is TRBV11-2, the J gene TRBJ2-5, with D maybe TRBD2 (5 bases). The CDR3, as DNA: TGTGCCAGCAGCCCCGGACTGGCCAAAGATGTAGAGACCCAGTACTTC. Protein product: CASSPGLAKDVETQYF.